A selection of T cell receptor beta chains follows, all from one sample in a study of cytomegalovirus exposure and HLA in healthy donors. This table comes from immunoSEQ multiplex PCR, and its TCRdb copy is limited to in-frame clones, with some not included. The table shows about 160,000 clones, with approximately 85% occurring only once. The sample comprised PBMCs. These receptors all stem from a man younger than 35 in good health and CMV-seropositive. The CDR3 runs from the conserved cysteine through the conserved F or W. The D gene is left open where the match is weak. Clone size is stated in some rows and not others, as once, few, many or a class when expanded.

d_call j_call v_call clone_size cdr3_aa cdr3_nt
- TRBJ2-4 TRBV23-1 - CASSQSEHRAKNIQYF TGCGCCAGCAGTCAATCGGAGCATCGAGCCAAAAACATTCAGTACTTC
TRBD1 TRBJ2-3 TRBV11-1 - CASSPDRGSLTDTQYF TGTGCCAGCAGCCCGGACAGGGGGTCCCTCACAGATACGCAGTATTTT
- TRBJ1-2 TRBV6-5 few CASSVTVYYGYTF TGTGCCAGCAGTGTCACAGTCTATTATGGCTACACCTTC
- TRBJ2-1 TRBV15 - CATSSLDNEQFF TGTGCCACCAGCAGCCTCGACAATGAGCAGTTCTTC
- TRBJ1-1 TRBV10-3 - CAIGGGVGTEAFF TGTGCCATCGGGGGAGGGGTGGGCACTGAAGCTTTCTTT
TRBD2 TRBJ2-3 TRBV7-3 - CASSGDYTDTQYF TGTGCCAGCAGCGGGGACTACACAGATACGCAGTATTTT
- TRBJ1-6 TRBV30 - CAWSRGNSYNSPLHF TGTGCCTGGAGTCGCGGCAACTCCTATAATTCACCCCTCCACTTT
TRBD1 TRBJ1-2 TRBV30 - CAWSPGQGGYGYTF TGTGCCTGGAGTCCCGGACAGGGAGGCTATGGCTACACCTTC
TRBD2 TRBJ2-5 TRBV9 - CASSPTSAGGSETQYF TGTGCCAGCAGCCCTACCTCAGCGGGGGGTTCAGAGACCCAGTACTTC
- TRBJ2-5 TRBV2 - CASSGVLAQETQYF TGTGCCAGCAGTGGGGTACTAGCCCAAGAGACCCAGTACTTC
TRBD2 TRBJ2-2 TRBV13 - CASSKLAGDNTGELFF TGTGCCAGCAGCAAACTAGCGGGGGATAACACCGGGGAGCTGTTTTTT
- TRBJ2-6 TRBV10-1 - CASSAPTTASGANVLTF TGCGCCAGCAGTGCCCCGACGACAGCCTCTGGGGCCAACGTCCTGACTTTC
- TRBJ1-1 TRBV10-3 - CAISESANTEAFF TGTGCCATCAGTGAGTCAGCGAACACTGAAGCTTTCTTT
TRBD2 TRBJ2-3 TRBV2 few CASSYGLAGGVSADTQYF TGTGCCAGCAGTTACGGACTAGCGGGGGGTGTCTCGGCAGATACGCAGTATTTT
TRBD1 TRBJ2-7 TRBV6-1 few CASSPSGTGGDEQYF TGTGCCAGCAGTCCAAGCGGGACAGGGGGGGACGAGCAGTACTTC
- TRBJ1-4 TRBV5-4 - CASSLQGNEKLFF TGTGCCAGCAGCCTCCAGGGGAATGAAAAACTGTTTTTT
TRBD1 TRBJ1-1 TRBV30 - CAWSVQGVLGTEAFF TGTGCCTGGAGTGTACAGGGGGTCCTTGGCACTGAAGCTTTCTTT
TRBD2 TRBJ2-3 TRBV9 - CASSGEGDTQYF TGTGCCAGCAGCGGGGAGGGAGATACGCAGTATTTT
- TRBJ1-2 TRBV6-1 - CASSEESGGYGYTF TGTGCCAGCAGTGAAGAATCCGGGGGATATGGCTACACCTTC
- TRBJ1-1 TRBV5-4 - CASSLVRSRGDTEAFF TGTGCCAGCAGCTTGGTACGGAGTCGGGGGGACACTGAAGCTTTCTTT
TRBD1 TRBJ2-3 TRBV4-2 - CASSSEDRGSRDTQYF TGTGCCAGCAGCTCAGAGGACAGGGGGAGCCGGGATACGCAGTATTTT
- TRBJ2-1 TRBV29-1 - CSVEPGTGPYNEQFF TGCAGCGTGGAGCCCGGGACTGGGCCCTACAATGAGCAGTTCTTC
TRBD2 TRBJ2-1 TRBV7-2 - CASSGGTSTYNEQFF TGTGCCAGCAGCGGGGGGACTAGTACCTACAATGAGCAGTTCTTC
TRBD1 TRBJ1-3 TRBV14 once CASSRDSRGNTIYF TGTGCCAGCAGCCGGGACAGTCGTGGAAACACCATATATTTT
TRBD1 TRBJ2-7 TRBV27 once CASRSDRGRLEQYF TGTGCCAGCAGATCGGACAGGGGGCGACTCGAGCAGTACTTC
- TRBJ2-1 TRBV19 - CASSMVLGSYNEQFF TGTGCCAGTAGTATGGTGCTAGGCTCCTACAATGAGCAGTTCTTC
- TRBJ2-7 TRBV10-1 - CASNSGIPYEQYF TGCGCCAGCAACTCCGGGATACCCTACGAGCAGTACTTC
TRBD2 TRBJ2-1 TRBV18 - CASSQGLEDNEQFF TGTGCCAGCTCACAGGGACTAGAGGACAATGAGCAGTTCTTC
- TRBJ1-1 TRBV5-8 - CASSLVTGNTEAFF TGTGCCAGCAGCTTGGTGACGGGGAACACTGAAGCTTTCTTT